Reported below is one T cell receptor (beta chain). Its target is not known. The CDR3 extends over 14 amino acids. V gave up 4 bases and J gave up 3 bases; unmatched junction bases: 2. The germline gives CDR1 SNHLY, CDR2 FYNNEI. Using immunoSEQ multiplex PCR, the repertoire was profiled, and TCRdb retains in-frame clones only, with some absent. The profile shows tens of thousands of clones, roughly 70% of them singletons. With the ViraFEST assay, the study expanded antigen-specific CD4+ T cells using viral peptide pools, then sequenced them. Cultured cells yielded isolated CD4+ T cells after nine to ten days. Nucleocapsid antibodies were negative in the vaccine recipients, who had never had SARS-CoV-2 infection. These data come from a study of vaccination effects on CD4 cells after COVID-19.

V usage is TRBV2 and J usage is TRBJ2-1; 8 positions match TRBD2. The TCR originated in a human donor who received a COVID-19 vaccine. The sample was CD4+ T cells from PBMCs cultured with SARS-CoV-2 spike peptides, taken before COVID-19 vaccination. CDR3 in amino acids: CASSGGLGYNEQFF. In DNA form, the CDR3 reads TGTGCCAGCAGTGGGGGACTAGGCTACAATGAGCAGTTCTTC.